This TCR beta chain emerged from a study of cytomegalovirus exposure and HLA in healthy donors. Notes on the study in general: Most TCR sequences were uncommon, yet certain public TCRs appeared in many donors. Available immune exposure information covered CMV serostatus only. High specificity and sensitivity for cytomegalovirus status were reported for the classifier.

CDR1 and CDR2 (germline): LNHDA, SQIVND (reference sequence). The V end lost 3 bases, the J end lost 5 bases, and 14 bases lay between the germline ends. The CDR3 loop spans 15 amino acids. About this clone itself: As yet, its antigen is unknown.

Primers: 60 Vbeta forward and 13 Jbeta reverse. This table comes from immunoSEQ multiplex PCR, and its TCRdb copy is limited to in-frame clones, with some not included. The profile shows more than 150,000 clones, over 80% of them singletons. This clonotype originated in a man in his forties or fifties in good health and CMV-seronegative. The rearrangement joins TRBV19 to TRBJ2-1; a weak D match, TRBD2 (5 bases). Sequenced input: PBMCs. The CDR3 DNA reads TGTGCCAGTAGTATGGCGGGCTTTAGGAACAATGAGCAGTTCTTC. Translated: CASSMAGFRNNEQFF.